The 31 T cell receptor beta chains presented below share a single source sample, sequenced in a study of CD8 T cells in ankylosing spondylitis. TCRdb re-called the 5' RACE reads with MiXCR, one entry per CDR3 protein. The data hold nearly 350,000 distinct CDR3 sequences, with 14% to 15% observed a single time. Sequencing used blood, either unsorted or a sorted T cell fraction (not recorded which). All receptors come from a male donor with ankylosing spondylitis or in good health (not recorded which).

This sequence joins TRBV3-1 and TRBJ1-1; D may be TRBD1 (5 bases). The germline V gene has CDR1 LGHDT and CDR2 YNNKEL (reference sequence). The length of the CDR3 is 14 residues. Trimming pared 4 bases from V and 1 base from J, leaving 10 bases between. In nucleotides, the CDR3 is TGTGCCAGCAGCCCCTTGGGGGGGAACACTGAAGCTTTCTTT. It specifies CASSPLGGNTEAFF. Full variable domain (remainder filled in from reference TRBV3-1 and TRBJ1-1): DTAVSQTPKYLVTQMGNDKSIKCEQNLGHDTMYWYKQDSKKFLKIMFSYNNKELIINETVPNRFSPKSPDKAHLNLHINSLELGDSAVYFCASSPLGGNTEAFFGQGTRLTVV.

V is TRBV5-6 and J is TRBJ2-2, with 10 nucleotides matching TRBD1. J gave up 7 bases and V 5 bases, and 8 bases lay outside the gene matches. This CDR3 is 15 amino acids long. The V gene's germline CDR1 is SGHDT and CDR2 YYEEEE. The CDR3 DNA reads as TGTGCCAGCAGTTTCGACAGGGGGCTGAACGGGGAGCTGTTTTTT. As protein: CASSFDRGLNGELFF.

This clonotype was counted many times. This CDR3 is CASSVGGTANTEAFF. CDR3 coding DNA: TGTGCCAGCAGCGTAGGGGGGACAGCGAACACTGAAGCTTTCTTT. The J gene is TRBJ1-1, the V gene TRBV9; 7 bases map to TRBD1. CDR3 length equals 15 residues. The germline gives CDR1 SGDLS, CDR2 YYNGEE. V trimming: 0 bases; J trimming: 1 base; junction bases outside the gene matches: 3.

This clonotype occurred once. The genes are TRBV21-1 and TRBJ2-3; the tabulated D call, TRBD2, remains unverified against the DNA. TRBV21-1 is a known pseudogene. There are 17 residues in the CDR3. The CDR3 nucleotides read TGTGCCAGCAGCGATAAGGATCTAGCGAGCAGCACAGATACGCAGTATTTT. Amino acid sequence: CASSDKDLASSTDTQYF.

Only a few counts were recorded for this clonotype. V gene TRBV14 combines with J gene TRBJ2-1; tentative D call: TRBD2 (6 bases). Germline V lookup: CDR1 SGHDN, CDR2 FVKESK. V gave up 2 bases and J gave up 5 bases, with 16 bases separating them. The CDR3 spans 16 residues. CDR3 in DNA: TGTGCCAGCAGCCAAAGGGACTCCCTCCCCCACAATGAGCAGTTCTTC. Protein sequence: CASSQRDSLPHNEQFF. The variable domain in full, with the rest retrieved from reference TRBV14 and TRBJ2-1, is EAGVTQFPSHSVIEKGQTVTLRCDPISGHDNLYWYRRVMGKEIKFLLHFVKESKQDESGMPNNRFLAERTGGTYSTLKVQPAELEDSGVYFCASSQRDSLPHNEQFFGPGTRLTVL.

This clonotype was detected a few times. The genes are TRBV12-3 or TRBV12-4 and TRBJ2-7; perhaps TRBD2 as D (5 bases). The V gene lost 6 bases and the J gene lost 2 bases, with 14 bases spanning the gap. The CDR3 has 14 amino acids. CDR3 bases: TGTGCCAGCAGGGCCAGCGGTCGCACCTACGAGCAGTACTTC. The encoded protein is CASRASGRTYEQYF.

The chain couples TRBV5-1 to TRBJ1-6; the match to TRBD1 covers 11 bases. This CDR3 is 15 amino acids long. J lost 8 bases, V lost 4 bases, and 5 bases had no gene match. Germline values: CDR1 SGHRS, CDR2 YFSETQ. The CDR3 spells CASSREGQGDSPLHF. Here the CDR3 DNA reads TGCGCCAGCAGCAGAGAGGGACAGGGGGATTCACCCCTCCACTTT. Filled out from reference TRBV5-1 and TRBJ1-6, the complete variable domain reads KAGVTQTPRYLIKTRGQQVTLSCSPISGHRSVSWYQQTPGQGLQFLFEYFSETQRNKGNFPGRFSGRQFSNSRSEMNVSTLELGDSALYLCASSREGQGDSPLHFGNGTRLTVT.

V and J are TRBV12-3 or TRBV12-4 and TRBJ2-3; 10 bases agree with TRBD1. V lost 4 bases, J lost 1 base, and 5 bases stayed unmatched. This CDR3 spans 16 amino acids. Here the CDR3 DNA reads TGTGCCAGCAGTTCGACAGGGGGCTTGGGCACAGATACGCAGTATTTT. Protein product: CASSSTGGLGTDTQYF.

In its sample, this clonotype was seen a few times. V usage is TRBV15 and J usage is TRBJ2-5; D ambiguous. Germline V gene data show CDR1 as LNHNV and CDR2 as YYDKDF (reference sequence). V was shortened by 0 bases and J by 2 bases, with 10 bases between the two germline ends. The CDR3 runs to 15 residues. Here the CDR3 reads CATSRDRAAQETQYF. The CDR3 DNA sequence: TGTGCCACCAGCAGAGATCGGGCAGCTCAAGAGACCCAGTACTTC.

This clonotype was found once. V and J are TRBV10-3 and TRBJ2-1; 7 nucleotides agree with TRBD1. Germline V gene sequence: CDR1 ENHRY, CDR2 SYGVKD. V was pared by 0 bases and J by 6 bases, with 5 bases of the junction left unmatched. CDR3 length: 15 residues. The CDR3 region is CAISESTRTGNEQFF. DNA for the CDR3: TGTGCCATCAGTGAGTCGACTCGGACAGGCAATGAGCAGTTCTTC.

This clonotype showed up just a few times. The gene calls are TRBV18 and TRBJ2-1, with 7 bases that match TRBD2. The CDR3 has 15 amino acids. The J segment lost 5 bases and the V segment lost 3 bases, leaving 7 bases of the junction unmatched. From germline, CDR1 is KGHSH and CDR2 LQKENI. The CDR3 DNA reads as TGTGCCAGCTCACCTTCCCGGGACTACAACAATGAGCAGTTCTTC. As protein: CASSPSRDYNNEQFF.

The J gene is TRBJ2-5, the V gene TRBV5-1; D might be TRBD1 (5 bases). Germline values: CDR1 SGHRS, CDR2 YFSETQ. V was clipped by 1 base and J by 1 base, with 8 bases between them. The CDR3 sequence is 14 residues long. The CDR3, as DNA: TGCGCCAGCAGCTTGAATGGGGCCCAAGAGACCCAGTACTTC. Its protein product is CASSLNGAQETQYF. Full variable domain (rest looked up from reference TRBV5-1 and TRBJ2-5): KAGVTQTPRYLIKTRGQQVTLSCSPISGHRSVSWYQQTPGQGLQFLFEYFSETQRNKGNFPGRFSGRQFSNSRSEMNVSTLELGDSALYLCASSLNGAQETQYFGPGTRLLVL.

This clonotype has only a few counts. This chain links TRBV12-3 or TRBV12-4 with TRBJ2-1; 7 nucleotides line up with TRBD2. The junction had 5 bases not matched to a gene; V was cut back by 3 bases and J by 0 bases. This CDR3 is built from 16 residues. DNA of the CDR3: TGTGCCAGCAGTTTCTTAGCGGGTTCCTCCTACAATGAGCAGTTCTTC. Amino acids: CASSFLAGSSYNEQFF.

The CDR3 sequence is CASTRIRGLAVYEQYF. CDR3 sequence (DNA): TGTGCCAGCACCCGAATCCGGGGACTAGCGGTCTACGAGCAGTACTTC. The chain couples TRBV6-1 to TRBJ2-7, with 11 bases that match TRBD2. CDR3 size: 16 residues. Trimming removed 7 bases from V and 3 bases from J; junction bases left unmatched: 11. Looked up from germline, CDR1 is MNHNS and CDR2 is SASEGT.

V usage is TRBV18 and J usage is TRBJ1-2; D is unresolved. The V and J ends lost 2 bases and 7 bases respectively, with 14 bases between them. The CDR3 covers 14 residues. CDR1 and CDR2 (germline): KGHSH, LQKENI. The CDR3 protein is CASSPSDGSRGYTF. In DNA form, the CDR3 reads TGTGCCAGCTCACCATCGGACGGGTCCCGTGGCTACACCTTC.

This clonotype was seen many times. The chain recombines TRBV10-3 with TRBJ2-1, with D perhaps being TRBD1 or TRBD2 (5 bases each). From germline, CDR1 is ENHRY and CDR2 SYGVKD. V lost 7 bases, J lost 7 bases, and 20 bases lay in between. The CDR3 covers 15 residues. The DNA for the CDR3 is TGTGCCATCACCCGAGGGGCTCAGGGCGGTAATGAGCAGTTCTTC. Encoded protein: CAITRGAQGGNEQFF.

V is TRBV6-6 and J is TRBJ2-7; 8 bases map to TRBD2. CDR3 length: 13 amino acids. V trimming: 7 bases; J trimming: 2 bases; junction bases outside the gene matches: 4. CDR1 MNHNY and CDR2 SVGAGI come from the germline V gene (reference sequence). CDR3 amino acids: CASTAGEAYEQYF. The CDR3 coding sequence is TGTGCCAGCACAGCGGGAGAAGCCTACGAGCAGTACTTC.

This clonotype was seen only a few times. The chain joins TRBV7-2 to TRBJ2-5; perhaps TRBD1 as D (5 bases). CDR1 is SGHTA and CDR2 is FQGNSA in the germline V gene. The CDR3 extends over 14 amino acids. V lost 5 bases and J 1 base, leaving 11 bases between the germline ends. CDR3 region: CASSPRRGQETQYF. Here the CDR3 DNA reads TGTGCCAGCAGCCCGAGAAGGGGCCAAGAGACCCAGTACTTC. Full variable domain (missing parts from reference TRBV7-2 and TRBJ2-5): GAGVSQSPSNKVTEKGKDVELRCDPISGHTALYWYRQSLGQGLEFLIYFQGNSAPDKSGLPSDRFSAERTGGSVSTLTIQRTQQEDSAVYLCASSPRRGQETQYFGPGTRLLVL.

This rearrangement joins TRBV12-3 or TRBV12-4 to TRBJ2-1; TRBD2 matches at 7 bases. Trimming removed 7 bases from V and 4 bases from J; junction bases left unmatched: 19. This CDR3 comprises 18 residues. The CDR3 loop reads CASIPGRVGGWEYNEQFF. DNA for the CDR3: TGTGCCAGCATTCCGGGGAGGGTGGGAGGATGGGAGTACAATGAGCAGTTCTTC.

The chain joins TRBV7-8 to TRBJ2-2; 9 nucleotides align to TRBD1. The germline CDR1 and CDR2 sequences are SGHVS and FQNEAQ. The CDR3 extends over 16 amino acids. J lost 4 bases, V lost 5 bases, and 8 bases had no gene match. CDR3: CASSPDRGGGTGELFF. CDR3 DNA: TGTGCCAGCAGCCCCGACAGGGGGGGGGGCACCGGGGAGCTGTTTTTT.

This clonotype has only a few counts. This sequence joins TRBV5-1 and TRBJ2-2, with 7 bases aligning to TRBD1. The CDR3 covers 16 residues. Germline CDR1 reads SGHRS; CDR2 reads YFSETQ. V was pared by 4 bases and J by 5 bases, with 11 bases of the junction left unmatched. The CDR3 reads CASSPLRQGRTGELFF. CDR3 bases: TGCGCCAGCAGCCCTCTCCGACAGGGTAGGACCGGGGAGCTGTTTTTT.

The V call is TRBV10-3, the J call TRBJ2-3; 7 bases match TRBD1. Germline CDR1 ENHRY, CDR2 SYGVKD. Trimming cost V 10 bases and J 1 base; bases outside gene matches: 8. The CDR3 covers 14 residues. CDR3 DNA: TGTGCCAATCGCCGGGACAGCGGCACAGATACGCAGTATTTT. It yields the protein CANRRDSGTDTQYF.

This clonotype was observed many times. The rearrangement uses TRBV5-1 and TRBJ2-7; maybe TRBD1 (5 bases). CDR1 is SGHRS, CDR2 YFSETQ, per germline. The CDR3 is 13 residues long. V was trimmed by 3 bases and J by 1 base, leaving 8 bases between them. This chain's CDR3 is CASSSTGSYEQYF. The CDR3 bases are TGCGCCAGCAGCTCCACAGGTTCCTACGAGCAGTACTTC.

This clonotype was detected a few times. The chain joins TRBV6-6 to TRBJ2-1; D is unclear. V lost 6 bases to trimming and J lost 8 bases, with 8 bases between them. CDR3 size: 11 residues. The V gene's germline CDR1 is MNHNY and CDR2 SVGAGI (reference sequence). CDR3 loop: CASSRTDEQFF. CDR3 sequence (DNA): TGTGCCAGCAGCCGGACCGATGAGCAGTTCTTC.

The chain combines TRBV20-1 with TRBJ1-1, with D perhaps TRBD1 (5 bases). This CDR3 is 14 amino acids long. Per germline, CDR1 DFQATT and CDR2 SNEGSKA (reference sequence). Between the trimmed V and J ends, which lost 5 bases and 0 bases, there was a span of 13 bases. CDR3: CSALKTGMNTEAFF. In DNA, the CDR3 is TGCAGTGCTCTAAAAACAGGAATGAACACTGAAGCTTTCTTT.

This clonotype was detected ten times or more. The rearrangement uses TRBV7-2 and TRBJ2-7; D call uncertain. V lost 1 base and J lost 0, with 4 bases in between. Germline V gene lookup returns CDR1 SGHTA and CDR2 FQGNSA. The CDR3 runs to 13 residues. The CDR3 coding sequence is TGTGCCAGCAGCTTAGACAGCTCCTACGAGCAGTACTTC. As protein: CASSLDSSYEQYF.

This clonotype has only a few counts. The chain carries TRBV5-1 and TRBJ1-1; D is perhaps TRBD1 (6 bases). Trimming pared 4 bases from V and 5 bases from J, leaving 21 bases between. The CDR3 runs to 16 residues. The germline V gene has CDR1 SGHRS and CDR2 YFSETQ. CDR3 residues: CASSTSGGGQVTEAFF. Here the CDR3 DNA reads TGCGCCAGCAGCACGAGTGGAGGGGGGCAGGTTACTGAAGCTTTCTTT.

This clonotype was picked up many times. For the CDR3, the DNA is TGTGCCAGCAGTTTAGACAGGCCAAACTACGAGCAGTACTTC. Its translation is CASSLDRPNYEQYF. The V call is TRBV12-3 or TRBV12-4, the J call TRBJ2-7, with a possible D match to TRBD1 (5 bases). Trimming removed 1 base at V and 3 bases at J, with 10 bases between. The CDR3 runs 14 residues.

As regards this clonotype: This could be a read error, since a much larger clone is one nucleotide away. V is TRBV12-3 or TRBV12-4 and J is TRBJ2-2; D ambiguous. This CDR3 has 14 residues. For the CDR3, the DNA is TGTGCCAACAGTTTGGGTCTGAACACCGGGGAGCTGTTTTTT. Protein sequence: CANSLGLNTGELFF.

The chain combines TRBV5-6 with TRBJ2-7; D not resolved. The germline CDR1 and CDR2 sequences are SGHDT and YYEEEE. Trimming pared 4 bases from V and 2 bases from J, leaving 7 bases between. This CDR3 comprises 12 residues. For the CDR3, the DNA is TGTGCCAGCAGCCATCCGCCCTACGAGCAGTACTTC. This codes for CASSHPPYEQYF. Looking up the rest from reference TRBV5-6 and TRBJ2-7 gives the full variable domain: DAGVTQSPTHLIKTRGQQVTLRCSPKSGHDTVSWYQQALGQGPQFIFQYYEEEERQRGNFPDRFSGHQFPNYSSELNVNALLLGDSALYLCASSHPPYEQYFGPGTRLTVT.

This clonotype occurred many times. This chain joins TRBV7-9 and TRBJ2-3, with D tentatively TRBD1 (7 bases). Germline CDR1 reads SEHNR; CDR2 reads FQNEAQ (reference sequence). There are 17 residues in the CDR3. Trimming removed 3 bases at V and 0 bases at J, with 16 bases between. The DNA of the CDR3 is TGTGCCAGCAGCTTGGAGGGGGCCACTGTTAGCACAGATACGCAGTATTTT. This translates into CASSLEGATVSTDTQYF.